Below are 10 T cell receptor beta chains sequenced from a single sample in a study of cytomegalovirus exposure and HLA in healthy donors. PCR employed 60 Vbeta and 13 Jbeta primers. Assay: immunoSEQ multiplex PCR; the TCRdb copy retains only in-frame clones and omits some. The table lists about 130,000 clones, 65% to 80% of them singletons. Specimen: PBMCs. The receptors shown here come from a human donor in good health.

There are a few counts of this clone. The chain joins TRBV2 to TRBJ1-1; no reliable D call. The ends were cut back, 6 bases at V and 5 bases at J, with 16 bases in the middle. This CDR3 region has 14 residues. From germline, CDR1 is SNHLY and CDR2 FYNNEI. The CDR3 loop is CASRTWRAGTEAFF. The CDR3 nucleotides are TGTGCCAGCAGGACCTGGCGGGCCGGGACTGAAGCTTTCTTT.

The chain links TRBV19 to TRBJ2-7, with 10 positions matching TRBD2. The junction had 23 bases not matched to a gene; V was cut back by 3 bases and J by 6 bases. Germline loops: CDR1 LNHDA, CDR2 SQIVND (reference sequence). The CDR3 contains 20 residues. CDR3 nucleotide sequence: TGTGCCAGTAGTATCGGGCCCTTAGGAAATCTAGCGGGAGAATTTCGCGAGCAGTACTTC. Translated, it gives CASSIGPLGNLAGEFREQYF.

This rearrangement joins TRBV19 to TRBJ1-5; 9 positions match TRBD1. The CDR3 sequence is 15 residues long. Germline V gives CDR1 LNHDA, CDR2 SQIVND (reference sequence). Trimming at V came to 7 bases and at J to 7 bases, leaving 11 bases not matched to a gene. In DNA form, the CDR3 reads TGTGCCAGTAACACCATCGGACAGGGGTCACAGCCCCAGCATTTT. Translating gives CASNTIGQGSQPQHF.

This clone was found a few times. One end of the junction is discordant with germline, which a read error may explain. The chain combines TRBV27 with TRBJ2-5; 11 bases align to TRBD1. The V gene's germline CDR1 is MNHEY and CDR2 SMNVEV (reference sequence). This CDR3 contains 16 residues. The CDR3 sequence: CASSLSRDRGRETQYF. CDR3 nucleotide sequence: TGTGCCAGCAGCTTATCTAGGGACAGGGGGAGAGAGACCCAGTACTTC.

This rearrangement joins TRBV4-3 to TRBJ2-2; D remains unclear. Looked up from germline, CDR1 is LGHNA and CDR2 is YSLEER. This CDR3 contains 15 residues. V dropped 1 base and J dropped 6 bases, with 12 bases sitting between them. The CDR3 sequence is CASSQGHLRSGELFF. CDR3 in DNA: TGCGCCAGCAGCCAAGGCCATCTCAGGTCCGGGGAGCTGTTTTTT.

In its sample, this clone was seen once. The chain couples TRBV5-1 to TRBJ2-3; TRBD2 matches 7 bases. Germline trimming cut 7 bases from V and 0 bases from J; bases unmatched to any gene: 8. CDR1 SGHRS and CDR2 YFSETQ come from the germline V gene. This CDR3 comprises 15 residues. The CDR3 spells CASLPGGTSTDTQYF. The DNA of the CDR3 is TGCGCCAGCCTCCCGGGGGGTACTAGCACAGATACGCAGTATTTT.

The genes are TRBV6-5 and TRBJ1-5; TRBD1 is a possible D gene (5 bases). The germline V gene has CDR1 MNHEY and CDR2 SVGAGI. V lost 6 bases to trimming and J lost 4 bases, with 13 bases between them. This CDR3 contains 14 residues. CDR3 in DNA: TGTGCCAGCAGACTCAGTGGGGGGAATCAGCCCCAGCATTTT. As protein: CASRLSGGNQPQHF.

This clone turned up a few times. The chain combines TRBV7-9 with TRBJ2-7; 13 bases are a match to TRBD2. Germline V gene data show CDR1 as SEHNR and CDR2 as FQNEAQ (reference sequence). V was clipped by 5 bases and J by 12 bases; unmatched bases: 7. The CDR3 runs to 13 residues. CDR3 in amino acids: CASSLGLAGEGYF. In DNA form, the CDR3 reads TGTGCCAGCAGCCTTGGACTAGCGGGAGAGGGGTACTTC.

The genes are TRBV5-1 and TRBJ2-7, with a possible D match to TRBD1 (5 bases). CDR1 and CDR2 (germline): SGHRS, YFSETQ. The CDR3 is made up of 13 amino acids. The V end lost 7 bases, the J end lost 3 bases, and 14 bases lay between the germline ends. The CDR3 DNA is TGCGCCAGCCGTGAGACAGTAGACTACGAGCAGTACTTC. This encodes CASRETVDYEQYF. Full variable domain (rest looked up from reference TRBV5-1 and TRBJ2-7): KAGVTQTPRYLIKTRGQQVTLSCSPISGHRSVSWYQQTPGQGLQFLFEYFSETQRNKGNFPGRFSGRQFSNSRSEMNVSTLELGDSALYLCASRETVDYEQYFGPGTRLTVT.

This sequence joins TRBV7-2 and TRBJ2-1; TRBD2 is a possible D gene (7 bases). The CDR3 consists of 16 residues. V lost 5 bases, J lost 8 bases, and 22 bases lay in between. Germline V gene sequence: CDR1 SGHTA, CDR2 FQGNSA. Here the CDR3 reads CASSEWGAGVVDEQFF. CDR3 bases: TGTGCCAGCAGCGAATGGGGGGCGGGAGTCGTCGATGAGCAGTTCTTC.